This TCR beta chain was identified during a study of tumor-infiltrating lymphocytes in primary liver carcinoma. Study summary: The study included patients who were men and women aged 30 to 69 years. Sample yields, roughly 3.5 to 7.13 million productive TCRbeta reads, were similar across the tissue types.

Remarks on this clonotype: The antigen is unknown. This may be a read error, as it is one base from a much larger clone.

Study results and limitations: Tumor top-250-clone fractions significantly exceeded those of blood (p = 0.039). Only about 7-25% of top clones occurred in every one of the five tumor regions.

Bulk tissue was left unsorted, and RNA and DNA were co-extracted from 20-30 mg of it. Priming with a constant-region primer yielded TCR beta cDNA from around 0.45 ug total RNA. Three nested multiplex PCR rounds, a slightly modified ARM-PCR method, built the TCR beta libraries. The first two PCR rounds used TRBV1-TRBV30 forward primers with a C-beta reverse primer, nine to eleven cycles each. TCRdb fed the multiplex PCR reads into MiXCR, producing one record per CDR3 protein. The table shows about 54,000 distinct CDR3 sequences, with about 68% occurring only once. The CDR3 contains 16 residues. The TCR sequence derives from a man aged 40-55 years with primary liver carcinoma and hepatitis B virus infection. The rearrangement uses TRBV21-1 and TRBJ2-3; TRBD2, as called in the table, went unchecked against the DNA. TRBV21-1 is deemed a pseudogene. Sequenced input: liver tumor tissue from sampling region 2. Subset given: tumor region T2, inferior pole. Written as DNA, the CDR3 is TGTGCCAGCATCCCGGAGGTGGCTAGCGGGAGAAGTACGCAGTATTTT. It codes for CASIPEVASGRSTQYF.